This is a list of T cell receptor beta chains from one sample in a study of blood T cell repertoires in COVID-19. Libraries were prepared by immunoSEQ multiplex PCR; TCRdb keeps only in-frame clonotypes and omits some of them. The sample records a few hundred thousand clones, 70% to 90% being singletons. Input material: peripheral blood. These receptors were collected from a man in his late teens or twenties with COVID-19, enrolled during active disease. The CDR3 runs from the conserved cysteine through the conserved F or W.

V gene,J gene,CDR3 protein
TRBV6-1,TRBJ1-2,CASSDTRQGNRGYTF
TRBV6-5,TRBJ1-2,CASSYYAGQGWHGYTF
TRBV24-1,TRBJ1-1,CAARTGMNTEAFF
TRBV11-1,TRBJ2-7,CASSSSGTGAYEQYF
TRBV7-2,TRBJ2-1,CASSSAPAGTINEQFF
TRBV6-5,TRBJ2-1,CASSYRGSYNEQFF
TRBV13,TRBJ2-5,CASSLKGAGREETQYF
TRBV28,TRBJ2-4,CASSQVGTGIQYF
TRBV11-2,TRBJ2-1,CASSLLPLAGPQFF
TRBV3-1/TRBV3-2,TRBJ2-3,CASSQVAGTITDTQYF
TRBV5-5,TRBJ1-2,CASSSQDRGNYGYTF